This T cell receptor beta chain was retrieved from a study of tissue T cells after allogeneic stem cell transplantation. This CDR3 is 15 amino acids long. The J segment lost 3 bases and the V segment lost 1 base, leaving 5 bases of the junction unmatched. The germline gives CDR1 LNHDA, CDR2 SQIVND (reference sequence). Profiling relied on immunoSEQ multiplex PCR, and the TCRdb table lists in-frame clones only, not all of them. The data show about 26,000 clones, with roughly nine tenths seen just once and 1.5% to 2% held by the top ten. This TCR derives from a male donor older than 55 who later had graft-versus-host disease after an allogeneic stem cell transplant. Sequencing used blood, obtained before transplantation. The V and J genes are TRBV19 and TRBJ2-7; 8 bases are shared with TRBD1. CDR3 sequence (DNA): TGTGCCAGTAGTATAGGACTACAGGGGGTCTACGAGCAGTACTTC. It translates to CASSIGLQGVYEQYF.